The 15 T cell receptor beta chains given below trace back to one sample, sequenced in a study of T cells expressing NK-cell markers. Following a re-call of the 5' RACE reads, TCRdb has one entry per CDR3 protein and lacks DNA. This repertoire comprises under 600,000 distinct CDR3 sequences; its ten largest clones make up roughly 1.4%. The sequencing input was blood T cells: a sorted CD56 or NKG2C T cell subset, CD4+ or CD8+ T cells, or bulk PBMC T cells (not recorded which). The receptors originated from a woman aged 50 to 65 in good health.

The chain combines TRBV9 with TRBJ2-3; TCRdb proposes TRBD2, but this gene call is untestable without DNA. CDR3 length: 14 residues. Germline CDR1 and CDR2: SGDLS and YYNGEE. CDR3 sequence: CASSVAQRTDTQYF.

The V call is TRBV7-9, the J call TRBJ2-2. This CDR3 is 15 amino acids long. The germline V gene has CDR1 SEHNR and CDR2 FQNEAQ (reference sequence). CDR3 amino acids: CASSHPRRNTGELFF. The full variable domain, its missing parts supplied by reference TRBV7-9 and TRBJ2-2, is DTGVSQNPRHKITKRGQNVTFRCDPISEHNRLYWYRQTLGQGPEFLTYFQNEAQLEKSRLLSDRFSAERPKGSFSTLEIQRTEQGDSAMYLCASSHPRRNTGELFFGEGSRLTVL.

This chain joins TRBV3-1 and TRBJ2-7. This CDR3 has 14 residues. Germline values: CDR1 LGHDT, CDR2 YNNKEL (reference sequence). The CDR3 sequence is CASSQDIEAYEQYF.

The J gene is TRBJ1-2, the V gene TRBV29-1; TCRdb reports TRBD1, a call that lacks DNA to check it against. Germline CDR1 SQVTM, CDR2 ANQGSEA. The CDR3 loop spans 14 amino acids. CDR3 sequence: CSVATGAGNYGYTF.

This chain connects TRBV19 to TRBJ2-1. The length of the CDR3 is 14 residues. Germline CDR1 LNHDA, CDR2 SQIVND (reference sequence). The CDR3 is CACRSERSYNEQFF.

The chain links TRBV19 to TRBJ1-3; TCRdb's D gene call, TRBD1, goes unchecked for lack of DNA. Germline V CDR1 and CDR2: LNHDA, SQIVND (reference sequence). The CDR3 length is 14 residues. The CDR3 spells CASRTTATGNTIYF. The full variable domain, with the rest looked up from reference TRBV19 and TRBJ1-3, is DGGITQSPKYLFRKEGQNVTLSCEQNLNHDAMYWYRQDPGQGLRLIYYSQIVNDFQKGDIAEGYSVSREKKESFPLTVTSAQKNPTAFYLCASRTTATGNTIYFGEGSWLTVV.

The rearrangement uses TRBV5-1 and TRBJ2-7. Germline lookup yields CDR1 SGHRS and CDR2 YFSETQ. The CDR3 length is 14 residues. The CDR3 spells CASSSTDSSYEQYF.

The chain uses TRBV5-5 and TRBJ2-5; TCRdb returns TRBD2, unconfirmable since there is no DNA. This CDR3 contains 15 residues. Germline values: CDR1 SGHKS, CDR2 YYEKEE (reference sequence). The CDR3 loop reads CASSHSTGGGETQYF.

The CDR3 loop is CASSLDSLSGNTIYF. The chain couples TRBV7-9 to TRBJ1-3; TCRdb reports TRBD1, a call that lacks DNA to check it against. Per the germline V gene, CDR1 is SEHNR and CDR2 is FQNEAQ (reference sequence). This CDR3 is 15 amino acids long.

This chain uses TRBV29-1 with TRBJ1-2; as DNA is missing, the TRBD1 call by TCRdb cannot be tested. The germline V gene encodes CDR1 SQVTM and CDR2 ANQGSEA. The CDR3 covers 12 residues. CDR3 region: CSVEGQLYGYTF.

The chain couples TRBV7-2 to TRBJ2-3. The germline CDR1 and CDR2 sequences are SGHTA and FQGNSA. This CDR3 has 15 residues. CDR3 residues: CASSLDFGSTDTQYF. The full variable domain, its missing parts supplied by reference TRBV7-2 and TRBJ2-3, is GAGVSQSPSNKVTEKGKDVELRCDPISGHTALYWYRQSLGQGLEFLIYFQGNSAPDKSGLPSDRFSAERTGGSVSTLTIQRTQQEDSAVYLCASSLDFGSTDTQYFGPGTRLTVL.

V usage is TRBV12-3 or TRBV12-4 and J usage is TRBJ1-2; TCRdb calls TRBD1, which cannot be checked without DNA. CDR3 size: 15 residues. The chain's CDR3 is CASSLYQGSNYGYTF.

This chain joins TRBV29-1 and TRBJ2-4; TCRdb's D call of TRBD2 is untestable without DNA. CDR3 length: 14 residues. Germline assignment: CDR1 SQVTM and CDR2 ANQGSEA. CDR3 protein: CSVADTWEGSIQYF.

This chain joins TRBV2 and TRBJ2-4; with no DNA, the TCRdb D assignment of TRBD1 cannot be verified. CDR1 and CDR2 from the germline V gene are SNHLY and FYNNEI. CDR3 length: 13 residues. The CDR3 sequence is CASSGQMGDIQYF.

This chain uses TRBV6-6 with TRBJ1-4; TCRdb selects TRBD1, and the lack of DNA leaves this call unchecked. Germline CDR1 MNHNY, CDR2 SVGAGI (reference sequence). CDR3 length: 13 amino acids. The CDR3 sequence is CASSWTGAEKLFF.